This record concerns one TCR beta chain sequence. Its antigen is currently unknown. At least 5.5 micrograms of total RNA were extracted per sample. A J-beta primer mix and a sample-barcoded 5' primer were used in a second PCR of about 7 to 12 cycles. Each of the samples gave a minimum of 2.5 million paired-end reads that contained CDR3. TCRdb re-analysed the 5' RACE reads in MiXCR, keeping a single row per CDR3 protein. The sample has approximately 1,100,000 distinct CDR3 sequences; more than 35% are singletons. The record originates from a study of blood T cells in healthy people across ages. Study overall: Every two T cells gave about one barcoded beta molecule via template switching.

Study conclusions and caveats: Possibly confounding the expanded clonotype changes was the fact that donor CMV status was unknown.

The CDR3 length is 13 residues. Germline V CDR1 and CDR2: MGHRA, YSYEKL. Trimming shortened V by 4 bases and J by 6 bases, and 12 bases separated the two germline ends. The TCR sequence derives from a woman aged 60-75 years in good health. The genes are TRBV4-1 and TRBJ1-1; D unresolved. Material for sequencing was blood. The CDR3 reads CASSPFSGAEAFF. In DNA, the CDR3 is TGCGCCAGCAGCCCGTTCAGCGGGGCTGAAGCTTTCTTT.